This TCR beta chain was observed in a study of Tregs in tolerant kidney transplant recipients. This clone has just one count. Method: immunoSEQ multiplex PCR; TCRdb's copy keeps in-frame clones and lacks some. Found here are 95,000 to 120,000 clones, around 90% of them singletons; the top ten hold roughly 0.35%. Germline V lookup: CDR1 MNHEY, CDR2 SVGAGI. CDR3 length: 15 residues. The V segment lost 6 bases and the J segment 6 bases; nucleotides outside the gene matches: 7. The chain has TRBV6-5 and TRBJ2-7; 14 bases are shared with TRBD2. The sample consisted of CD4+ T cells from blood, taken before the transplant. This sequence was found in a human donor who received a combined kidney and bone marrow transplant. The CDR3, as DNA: TGTGCCAGCAGCCGAGGGACTAGCGGGAGTATCGAGCAGTACTTC. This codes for CASSRGTSGSIEQYF.